This passage covers 25 T cell receptor beta chains from one sample sequenced in a study of tissue T cells after allogeneic stem cell transplantation. Only in-frame clones appear in the TCRdb table, and some are missing; sequencing was by immunoSEQ multiplex PCR. This table has some 9,400 clones, just over 55% appearing once. The sequences come from tissue from the jejunum, collected at autopsy. These receptors all stem from a female donor older than 55 with lung cancer.

This clone was detected only a few times. The chain carries TRBV19 and TRBJ2-7; no clear D gene. V lost 8 bases and J lost 1, with 9 bases in between. This CDR3 is built from 12 residues. Germline V gene lookup returns CDR1 LNHDA and CDR2 SQIVND (reference sequence). CDR3 sequence (DNA): TGTGCCAGTGCCGACGGGTCCTACGAGCAGTACTTC. Protein product: CASADGSYEQYF.

This clone was recorded only once. The CDR3 nucleotides read TGTGCCAGCAGCTTATCCGGACTAGCGGGAGGCTCCGGGGAGCTGTTTTTT. Its protein product is CASSLSGLAGGSGELFF. This sequence joins TRBV11-2 and TRBJ2-2; 14 bases line up with TRBD2. The CDR3 has 17 residues. V was clipped by 2 bases and J by 6 bases; unmatched bases: 5. Germline V gene lookup returns CDR1 SGHAT and CDR2 FQNNGV.

CDR3 DNA sequence: TGTGCCACCAGTGGTTCCGGGACAGGAGAAAACTACAATGAGCAGTTCTTC. Encoded protein: CATSGSGTGENYNEQFF. The chain joins TRBV24-1 to TRBJ2-1, with TRBD1 matching over 8 bases. Germline V lookup: CDR1 KGHDR, CDR2 SFDVKD. The CDR3 runs to 17 residues. The junction had 11 bases not matched to a gene; V was cut back by 5 bases and J by 3 bases.

This rearrangement joins TRBV9 to TRBJ1-2; TRBD1 aligns across 12 bases. The CDR3 spans 17 residues. The V gene's germline CDR1 is SGDLS and CDR2 YYNGEE. With V trimmed by 0 bases and J by 6 bases, 9 bases remained unmatched. The CDR3 reads CASSVGGQGAASHGYTF. The CDR3 coding sequence is TGTGCCAGCAGCGTAGGGGGACAGGGGGCGGCTTCCCATGGCTACACCTTC.

The V call is TRBV6-5, the J call TRBJ1-2; the D gene is possibly TRBD1 (6 bases). The CDR3 is made up of 12 amino acids. In germline, CDR1 is MNHEY, CDR2 SVGAGI. The V end was cut by 8 bases, the J end by 4 bases, with 11 bases between. The CDR3, as DNA: TGTGCCAGCGGGCGGACAGCCTATGGCTACACCTTC. Encoded protein: CASGRTAYGYTF.

The genes are TRBV5-4 and TRBJ2-1; 9 nucleotides agree with TRBD2. The CDR3 length is 17 residues. Germline V lookup: CDR1 SGHNT, CDR2 YYREEE (reference sequence). Germline trimming cut 3 bases from V and 0 bases from J; bases unmatched to any gene: 7. The DNA for the CDR3 is TGTGCCAGCAGCTCAACTGCGGGGGGGCTCTCCTACAATGAGCAGTTCTTC. Its translation: CASSSTAGGLSYNEQFF. The full variable domain, rest sourced from reference TRBV5-4 and TRBJ2-1, is ETGVTQSPTHLIKTRGQQVTLRCSSQSGHNTVSWYQQALGQGPQFIFQYYREEENGRGNFPPRFSGLQFPNYSSELNVNALELDDSALYLCASSSTAGGLSYNEQFFGPGTRLTVL.

The gene calls are TRBV24-1 and TRBJ2-7; D is ambiguous. The V end was cut by 4 bases, the J end by 2 bases, with 11 bases between. The CDR3 sequence is 14 residues long. From germline, CDR1 is KGHDR and CDR2 SFDVKD. CDR3 protein: CATSDPTRTYEQYF. The CDR3 DNA reads TGTGCCACCAGTGACCCGACCCGTACCTACGAGCAGTACTTC.

J is TRBJ1-2 and V is TRBV15; 11 bases line up with TRBD1. Trimming removed 6 bases from V and 4 bases from J; junction bases left unmatched: 4. The CDR3 covers 14 residues. The germline V gene encodes CDR1 LNHNV and CDR2 YYDKDF (reference sequence). CDR3 loop: CATRDRGRGYGYTF. CDR3 DNA: TGTGCCACCAGGGACAGGGGGCGGGGCTATGGCTACACCTTC.

The V gene is TRBV30, the J gene TRBJ1-2, with 7 bases that match TRBD1. Trimming removed 3 bases from V and 8 bases from J; junction bases left unmatched: 9. Per the germline V gene, CDR1 is GTSNPN and CDR2 is SVGIG (reference sequence). This CDR3 has 13 residues. CDR3 nucleotides: TGTGCCTGGAGCGTTCAGGGGGACGGGGGCTACACCTTC. Protein: CAWSVQGDGGYTF. The whole variable domain, filled in from reference TRBV30 and TRBJ1-2, reads SQTIHQWPATLVQPVGSPLSLECTVEGTSNPNLYWYRQAAGRGLQLLFYSVGIGQISSEVPQNLSASRPQDRQFILSSKKLLLSDSGFYLCAWSVQGDGGYTFGSGTRLTVV.

This clone is classed as medium-sized (0.01 to 0.1%). The chain recombines TRBV4-1 with TRBJ2-3; D possibly corresponds to TRBD2 (5 bases). V gave up 1 base and J gave up 1 base, with 12 bases separating them. This CDR3 has 16 residues. From germline, CDR1 is MGHRA and CDR2 YSYEKL. The CDR3, as DNA: TGCGCCAGCAGCCAAGTGTTTGGGCGGGGCACAGATACGCAGTATTTT. It specifies CASSQVFGRGTDTQYF.

The rearrangement uses TRBV11-2 and TRBJ1-2; TRBD1 might be the D (5 bases). The CDR3 extends over 13 amino acids. The germline gives CDR1 SGHAT, CDR2 FQNNGV. Trimming shortened V by 2 bases and J by 2 bases, and 6 bases separated the two germline ends. The CDR3 protein is CASSLPGNYGYTF. DNA for the CDR3: TGTGCCAGCAGCTTACCAGGGAACTATGGCTACACCTTC.

The CDR3 bases are TGTGCCAGCTCACCGACCAGACAGGCGAACCAAGAGACCCAGTACTTC. As protein: CASSPTRQANQETQYF. The J gene is TRBJ2-5, the V gene TRBV18, with a weak D call TRBD1 (6 bases). From germline, CDR1 is KGHSH and CDR2 LQKENI. The CDR3 runs 16 residues. The V end lost 3 bases, the J end lost 0 bases, and 14 bases lay between the germline ends.

The chain's CDR3 is CASSPPRTGELFF. The CDR3 DNA is TGCGCCAGCAGCCCTCCACGCACCGGGGAGCTGTTTTTT. The V gene is TRBV4-1, the J gene TRBJ2-2; D is undetermined. Germline-derived CDR1 and CDR2 are MGHRA and YSYEKL. V was trimmed by 4 bases and J by 4 bases, leaving 7 bases between them. The length of the CDR3 is 13 residues.

The chain combines TRBV2 with TRBJ2-5; 7 bases are shared with TRBD2. The J segment lost 7 bases and the V segment lost 6 bases, leaving 8 bases of the junction unmatched. From germline, CDR1 is SNHLY and CDR2 FYNNEI. This CDR3 region has 13 residues. CDR3 region: CASRGGRAGTQYF. In nucleotides, the CDR3 is TGTGCCAGCAGAGGCGGGAGAGCGGGGACCCAGTACTTC.

In DNA form, the CDR3 reads TGTGCCAGCAGCCCCTGGACTAGCGGGGGGGCCGAGGAGCAGTTCTTC. As protein: CASSPWTSGGAEEQFF. This sequence joins TRBV11-2 and TRBJ2-1, with 15 nucleotides matching TRBD2. Trimming removed 5 bases from V and 10 bases from J; junction bases left unmatched: 9. The V gene's germline CDR1 is SGHAT and CDR2 FQNNGV. The CDR3 consists of 16 residues.

Concerning this clone: Other DNA sequences within the sample encode an identical CDR3. V is TRBV24-1 and J is TRBJ2-3; 8 bases align to TRBD1. V lost 8 bases and J lost 8; bases outside the gene matches: 11. The CDR3 contains 14 residues. The germline CDR1 and CDR2 sequences are KGHDR and SFDVKD. The CDR3 region is CATMAGQGGVTQYF. CDR3 nucleotides: TGTGCCACCATGGCAGGACAGGGTGGAGTTACGCAGTATTTT.

CDR3 amino acids: CASSIGYNEQFF. For the CDR3, the DNA is TGTGCCAGTAGTATCGGGTACAATGAGCAGTTCTTC. This chain joins TRBV19 and TRBJ2-1; no definite D call. The V gene's germline CDR1 is LNHDA and CDR2 SQIVND (reference sequence). The CDR3 covers 12 residues. V was shortened by 3 bases and J by 4 bases, with 4 bases between the two germline ends.

This clone was counted a few times. The chain joins TRBV5-1 to TRBJ1-1; D gene ambiguous. Germline assignment: CDR1 SGHRS and CDR2 YFSETQ. The CDR3 totals 13 residues. Trimming shortened V by 1 base and J by 2 bases, and 6 bases separated the two germline ends. The chain's CDR3 is CASSLTLNTEAFF. The CDR3 DNA follows: TGCGCCAGCAGCTTGACCTTAAACACTGAAGCTTTCTTT. Variable domain in full (rest from reference TRBV5-1 and TRBJ1-1): KAGVTQTPRYLIKTRGQQVTLSCSPISGHRSVSWYQQTPGQGLQFLFEYFSETQRNKGNFPGRFSGRQFSNSRSEMNVSTLELGDSALYLCASSLTLNTEAFFGQGTRLTVV.

CDR3 sequence reads: CAWSISRGITDTQYF. The DNA for the CDR3 is TGTGCCTGGAGTATCTCCAGGGGAATCACAGATACGCAGTATTTT. V gene TRBV30 combines with J gene TRBJ2-3, with TRBD1 as a possible D gene (6 bases). V shed 2 bases and J shed 2 bases, with 14 bases lying between them. Per germline, CDR1 GTSNPN and CDR2 SVGIG (reference sequence). CDR3 size: 15 residues.

J is TRBJ2-7 and V is TRBV12-1; TRBD2 is the table's D call, not checked against the DNA. TRBV12-1 is a pseudogene locus. This CDR3 is built from 15 residues. CDR3 sequence (DNA): TGTGCCAGCAGCTTCAGCGGGGGGGGAAGCTACGAGCAGTACTTC. This sequence encodes CASSFSGGGSYEQYF.

The chain carries TRBV18 and TRBJ1-2; 7 nucleotides align to TRBD1. Germline assignment: CDR1 KGHSH and CDR2 LQKENI. The CDR3 runs to 13 residues. The junction had 7 bases not matched to a gene; V was cut back by 4 bases and J by 8 bases. CDR3 in DNA: TGTGCCAGCTCACAGGGGGCCCGGTGGGGCTACACCTTC. Translated, it gives CASSQGARWGYTF. Using reference TRBV18 and TRBJ1-2 for the parts outside the CDR3, the full variable domain is NAGVMQNPRHLVRRRGQEARLRCSPMKGHSHVYWYRQLPEEGLKFMVYLQKENIIDESGMPKERFSAEFPKEGPSILRIQQVVRGDSAAYFCASSQGARWGYTFGSGTRLTVV.

This clone was seen more than once but under ten times. This rearrangement joins TRBV6-5 to TRBJ2-7, with D perhaps TRBD1 (5 bases). This CDR3 is 11 amino acids long. V dropped 5 bases and J dropped 12 bases, with 14 bases sitting between them. CDR1 and CDR2 (germline): MNHEY, SVGAGI. As DNA, the CDR3 is TGTGCCAGCAGTCTTCAGGGTTCTTCGTACTTC. It yields the protein CASSLQGSSYF.

There are a few counts of this clone. The CDR3 DNA reads TGTGCCAGCCTTGGACGGCAGAACACTGAAGCTTTCTTT. Its protein product is CASLGRQNTEAFF. The rearrangement joins TRBV21-1 to TRBJ1-1. TRBV21-1 is a known pseudogene. This CDR3 contains 13 residues.

This clone was seen more than once but under ten times. J is TRBJ1-5 and V is TRBV18; tentatively, D is TRBD1 (6 bases). The CDR3 contains 15 residues. Germline V gives CDR1 KGHSH, CDR2 LQKENI. V lost 2 bases and J lost 1, with 9 bases in between. CDR3 sequence: CASSPGQLSNQPQHF. The CDR3 DNA reads as TGTGCCAGCTCACCAGGACAGTTAAGCAATCAGCCCCAGCATTTT.

The genes are TRBV6-1 and TRBJ1-5; D gene unclear. Trimming cost V 2 bases and J 0 bases, with 5 bases left between them. CDR3 length equals 14 residues. The germline V gene encodes CDR1 MNHNS and CDR2 SASEGT. The chain's CDR3 is CASSEIGSNQPQHF. Here the CDR3 DNA reads TGTGCCAGCAGTGAAATCGGTAGCAATCAGCCCCAGCATTTT.